This passage covers 10 T cell receptor beta chains from one sample sequenced in a study of OX40 agonist ivuxolimab in advanced cancers. TCRdb's table, derived via immunoSEQ multiplex PCR, lists solely in-frame clones and lacks some. Of tens of thousands of clones listed, over 75% were seen once; the top ten hold 12%. This specimen was CD4+ or CD8+ T cells sorted from blood, taken in a trial of the OX40 agonist ivuxolimab. The receptors here all came from an adult with an advanced solid tumor such as melanoma, head and neck, liver or kidney cancer.

J is TRBJ1-5 and V is TRBV9; D is unresolved. The length of the CDR3 is 13 residues. Germline CDR1 is SGDLS and CDR2 is YYNGEE. The V gene lost 0 bases and the J gene lost 4 bases, with 5 bases spanning the gap. CDR3: CASSVEVNQPQHF. CDR3 nucleotide sequence: TGTGCCAGCAGCGTAGAGGTAAATCAGCCCCAGCATTTT.

V gene TRBV30 combines with J gene TRBJ2-1; 9 bases map to TRBD2. This CDR3 spans 19 amino acids. In germline, CDR1 is GTSNPN, CDR2 SVGIG (reference sequence). J lost 0 bases, V lost 0 bases, and 12 bases had no gene match. The CDR3 reads CAWSVPPGGLAHSYNEQFF. Here the CDR3 DNA reads TGTGCCTGGAGTGTACCACCCGGGGGACTAGCCCACTCCTACAATGAGCAGTTCTTC.

V gene TRBV7-6 combines with J gene TRBJ2-7; TRBD2 matches at 8 bases. V was clipped by 6 bases and J by 3 bases; unmatched bases: 4. The CDR3 is made up of 13 amino acids. Germline loops: CDR1 SGHVS, CDR2 FNYEAQ. CDR3 sequence reads: CASRPSGSYEQYF. CDR3 DNA sequence: TGTGCCAGCAGACCAAGCGGGAGCTACGAGCAGTACTTC.

This chain links TRBV25-1 with TRBJ2-1; TRBD1 might be the D (6 bases). CDR1 MGHDK and CDR2 SYGVNS come from the germline V gene. V was cut by 6 bases and J by 1 base, with 19 bases left in between. The CDR3 is 17 residues long. CDR3 protein: CASSSWSGRGSYNEQFF. CDR3 sequence (DNA): TGTGCCAGCAGCAGCTGGAGCGGAAGGGGGTCCTACAATGAGCAGTTCTTC.

The V gene is TRBV7-2, the J gene TRBJ2-1; 7 bases align to TRBD1. Germline CDR1 and CDR2: SGHTA and FQGNSA. The length of the CDR3 is 13 residues. With V trimmed by 1 base and J by 9 bases, 3 bases remained unmatched. The CDR3 DNA reads as TGTGCCAGCAGCTTAGAACAGGGGCTTGAGCAGTTCTTC. It translates to CASSLEQGLEQFF. The full variable domain, its missing parts supplied by reference TRBV7-2 and TRBJ2-1, is GAGVSQSPSNKVTEKGKDVELRCDPISGHTALYWYRQSLGQGLEFLIYFQGNSAPDKSGLPSDRFSAERTGGSVSTLTIQRTQQEDSAVYLCASSLEQGLEQFFGPGTRLTVL.

The chain employs TRBV7-2 and TRBJ2-1, with D perhaps matching TRBD2 (6 bases). This CDR3 is built from 17 residues. Between the trimmed V and J ends, which lost 3 bases and 5 bases, there was a span of 20 bases. CDR1 is SGHTA and CDR2 is FQGNSA in the germline V gene. The CDR3 DNA is TGTGCCAGCAGCTTCCTTTTGGGTGGCGGGAAAAACAATGAGCAGTTCTTC. Residues: CASSFLLGGGKNNEQFF.

The V and J genes are TRBV7-9 and TRBJ2-2, with 11 nucleotides matching TRBD2. The CDR3 has 17 amino acids. The V segment lost 5 bases and the J segment 1 base; nucleotides outside the gene matches: 6. Germline V gene lookup returns CDR1 SEHNR and CDR2 FQNEAQ (reference sequence). The CDR3 region has the DNA TGTGCCAGCAGCCCCTGGCTAGCGGGGGGGAACACCGGGGAGCTGTTTTTT. Protein: CASSPWLAGGNTGELFF.

This clone was detected only once. V and J are TRBV7-9 and TRBJ1-5; TRBD1 matches at 12 bases. The CDR3 spans 15 residues. The junction had 6 bases not matched to a gene; V was cut back by 5 bases and J by 7 bases. Germline lookup yields CDR1 SEHNR and CDR2 FQNEAQ (reference sequence). CDR3 in DNA: TGTGCCAGCAGCCCGGGACAGGGGGCAAGGCAGCCCCAGCATTTT. It yields the protein CASSPGQGARQPQHF.

The J gene is TRBJ1-4, the V gene TRBV2; D might be TRBD1 (5 bases). CDR1 and CDR2 from the germline V gene are SNHLY and FYNNEI. Trimming took off 6 bases at V and 8 bases at J, with 16 bases between the two ends. The CDR3 is made up of 14 amino acids. This chain's CDR3 is CASRILGDLEKLFF. CDR3 DNA: TGTGCCAGCAGAATTCTGGGGGACTTGGAAAAACTGTTTTTT.

The chain employs TRBV5-5 and TRBJ1-1; a weak D match, TRBD1 (6 bases). V lost 5 bases, J lost 3 bases, and 8 bases lay in between. The CDR3 has 12 amino acids. Germline-derived CDR1 and CDR2 are SGHKS and YYEKEE (reference sequence). In nucleotides, the CDR3 is TGTGCCAGCAGGGCAGGGGACACTGAAGCTTTCTTT. This encodes CASRAGDTEAFF.